These 20 T cell receptor beta chains were sequenced from one sample in a study of identifying expanded T cells in peripheral blood. TCRdb keeps only in-frame clones here, not all; method: immunoSEQ multiplex PCR. The sample shows 60,000 to 70,000 clones, around four fifths of them seen only once. Sequenced material: blood. The receptors shown here come from a person between 18 and 75 years old in good health.

This chain joins TRBV5-4 and TRBJ1-5; 8 bases agree with TRBD1. The ends lost 2 bases at V and 4 bases at J; junction bases unmatched: 8. Germline-derived CDR1 and CDR2 are SGHNT and YYREEE (reference sequence). The length of the CDR3 is 16 residues. CDR3 bases: TGTGCCAGCAGCTTCTACTCCGGGACAGGTAATCAGCCCCAGCATTTT. Translating gives CASSFYSGTGNQPQHF.

DNA of the CDR3: TGTGCCTGGAGTACGACGAGGGAGACCCAGTACTTC. Protein sequence: CAWSTTRETQYF. The chain links TRBV30 to TRBJ2-5; unclear D gene. Germline V gene sequence: CDR1 GTSNPN, CDR2 SVGIG (reference sequence). This CDR3 comprises 12 residues. V dropped 2 bases and J dropped 5 bases, with 9 bases sitting between them.

Note on this clone: Other DNA sequences in the sample encode the same CDR3. The rearrangement uses TRBV6-5 and TRBJ2-7; 7 bases align to TRBD1. Trimming at V came to 6 bases and at J to 5 bases, leaving 7 bases not matched to a gene. This CDR3 is 13 amino acids long. Germline-derived CDR1 and CDR2 are MNHEY and SVGAGI. CDR3 protein: CASSLTGSNEQYV. The CDR3 bases are TGTGCCAGCAGCCTGACAGGGTCGAACGAGCAGTACGTC.

The gene calls are TRBV10-3 and TRBJ1-2, with TRBD1 as a possible D gene (6 bases). Germline assignment: CDR1 ENHRY and CDR2 SYGVKD. The ends were cut back, 2 bases at V and 6 bases at J, with 13 bases in the middle. The CDR3 has 14 residues. This CDR3 reads CAISETGRSDGYTF. DNA for the CDR3: TGTGCCATCAGTGAGACAGGGCGTAGTGATGGCTACACCTTC.

The chain uses TRBV6-1 and TRBJ1-4; 7 bases are shared with TRBD1. The CDR3 runs to 17 residues. V was pared by 3 bases and J by 0 bases, with 7 bases of the junction left unmatched. Germline V lookup: CDR1 MNHNS, CDR2 SASEGT. The CDR3 is CASSDHGRGATNEKLFF. CDR3 in DNA: TGTGCCAGCAGTGACCACGGCAGGGGGGCAACTAATGAAAAACTGTTTTTT.

This clone has only one observation. The identical CDR3 is also encoded by other nucleotide sequences in the sample. The J gene is TRBJ2-1, the V gene TRBV6-5, with D unclear. The CDR3 runs to 14 residues. CDR1 is MNHEY and CDR2 is SVGAGI in the germline V gene. Trimming pared 5 bases from V and 0 bases from J, leaving 8 bases between. This CDR3 is CASSRQSSYNEQFF. The CDR3 DNA follows: TGTGCCAGCAGTCGGCAGAGCTCCTACAATGAGCAGTTCTTC.

CDR3 bases: TGTGCCAGCAGCCCTCTCGGGGACAGGGCCTATGGCTACACCTTC. Its translation: CASSPLGDRAYGYTF. V gene TRBV5-5 combines with J gene TRBJ1-2; 9 bases align to TRBD1. Per the germline V gene, CDR1 is SGHKS and CDR2 is YYEKEE (reference sequence). CDR3 length equals 15 residues. V was pared by 4 bases and J by 4 bases, with 8 bases of the junction left unmatched.

The rearrangement links TRBV5-5 to TRBJ2-5; TRBD2 is a possible D gene (6 bases). CDR1 and CDR2 (germline): SGHKS, YYEKEE (reference sequence). CDR3 length: 16 residues. The V gene lost 4 bases and the J gene lost 5 bases, with 21 bases spanning the gap. Here the CDR3 DNA reads TGTGCCAGCAGCCACTCTAGCGCCCGGAGAACGGAGACCCAGTACTTC. This encodes CASSHSSARRTETQYF.

V gene TRBV5-5 combines with J gene TRBJ1-5; 12 nucleotides agree with TRBD1. This CDR3 region has 19 residues. CDR1 is SGHKS and CDR2 is YYEKEE in the germline V gene (reference sequence). Germline trimming cut 4 bases from V and 4 bases from J; bases unmatched to any gene: 15. The CDR3 loop is CASSQVAGTGGRGNQPQHF. In DNA form, the CDR3 reads TGTGCCAGCAGCCAGGTTGCCGGGACAGGGGGCAGGGGTAATCAGCCCCAGCATTTT.

The rearrangement links TRBV10-3 to TRBJ1-1; D not certain. V dropped 10 bases and J dropped 5 bases, with 14 bases sitting between them. The CDR3 sequence is 12 residues long. Germline assignment: CDR1 ENHRY and CDR2 SYGVKD. The CDR3 DNA sequence: TGTGCCACAAATTCGATTTTGACTGAAGCTTTCTTT. This gives the protein CATNSILTEAFF.

V usage is TRBV9 and J usage is TRBJ2-3; 8 nucleotides match TRBD2. Germline V gene sequence: CDR1 SGDLS, CDR2 YYNGEE. V lost 3 bases and J lost 0; bases outside the gene matches: 12. The CDR3 runs 18 residues. CDR3 region: CASSAPLAGAASTDTQYF. The DNA for the CDR3 is TGTGCCAGCAGCGCTCCCCTAGCGGGTGCCGCTAGCACAGATACGCAGTATTTT.

This clone was observed a handful of times. The rearrangement joins TRBV4-3 to TRBJ2-7; D is perhaps TRBD2 (6 bases). Per the germline V gene, CDR1 is LGHNA and CDR2 is YSLEER. This CDR3 comprises 14 residues. With 5 bases removed from V and 5 bases from J, the gap between germline ends came to 16 bases. CDR3 amino acids: CASSLGGVRDEQYF. The CDR3 DNA follows: TGCGCCAGCAGCTTGGGCGGGGTCCGGGACGAGCAGTACTTC.

V usage is TRBV7-2 and J usage is TRBJ2-7; 8 bases match TRBD2. The CDR3 length is 16 residues. V shed 6 bases and J 2 bases; nucleotides not matched to a gene: 12. Germline CDR1 is SGHTA and CDR2 is FQGNSA. The CDR3 protein is CASSSISGDFTYEQYF. The CDR3 coding sequence is TGTGCCAGCAGTTCCATTAGCGGGGATTTTACCTACGAGCAGTACTTC.

V and J are TRBV5-1 and TRBJ1-1; D ambiguous. This CDR3 spans 13 amino acids. V lost 4 bases, J lost 6 bases, and 13 bases lay in between. CDR1 and CDR2 from the germline V gene are SGHRS and YFSETQ. This CDR3 is CASSPREGAEAFF. DNA for the CDR3: TGCGCCAGCAGCCCGAGGGAGGGCGCTGAAGCTTTCTTT.

Within the sample, this clone is large. The chain recombines TRBV28 with TRBJ1-2; possible D gene TRBD1, 5 bases. The V gene's germline CDR1 is MDHEN and CDR2 SYDVKM. Trimming took 10 bases from V and 7 from J, leaving 7 bases between them. CDR3 length equals 9 residues. CDR3 in amino acids: CATQGGYTF. CDR3 sequence (DNA): TGTGCCACCCAGGGTGGCTACACCTTC.

The chain recombines TRBV27 with TRBJ2-6; D remains unclear. This CDR3 is built from 17 residues. The germline V and J ends were trimmed by 5 bases and 2 bases, with 16 bases remaining between them. The germline V gene encodes CDR1 MNHEY and CDR2 SMNVEV (reference sequence). CDR3 residues: CASSPMGRTTGANVLTF. The CDR3 region has the DNA TGTGCCAGCAGTCCTATGGGCAGAACTACTGGGGCCAACGTCCTGACTTTC.

J is TRBJ2-6 and V is TRBV19, with a weak D call TRBD2 (5 bases). This CDR3 contains 18 residues. The V end was cut by 7 bases, the J end by 0 bases, with 19 bases between. CDR1 LNHDA and CDR2 SQIVND come from the germline V gene (reference sequence). The CDR3 is CASTAAGGARSGANVLTF. CDR3 in DNA: TGTGCCAGTACCGCTGCGGGCGGAGCCCGCTCTGGGGCCAACGTCCTGACTTTC.

This clone was counted only a few times. The chain uses TRBV30 and TRBJ1-1; D unresolved. The germline gives CDR1 GTSNPN, CDR2 SVGIG (reference sequence). This CDR3 region has 13 residues. V was pared by 0 bases and J by 1 base, with 6 bases between. CDR3 DNA: TGTGCCTGGAGTGTAGAAACGAACACTGAAGCTTTCTTT. Its translation: CAWSVETNTEAFF.

This clone was found a few times. The V gene is TRBV6-6, the J gene TRBJ2-3; TRBD2 is a possible D gene (5 bases). The V and J ends lost 4 bases and 9 bases respectively, with 8 bases between them. Germline values: CDR1 MNHNY, CDR2 SVGAGI (reference sequence). The CDR3 runs to 11 residues. CDR3 in amino acids: CASSSEGTQYF. DNA for the CDR3: TGTGCCAGCAGTTCTGAGGGAACGCAGTATTTT.

This clone was seen only once. The chain employs TRBV2 and TRBJ1-1, with D unclear. Trimming stripped 7 bases from V and 4 bases from J, with 7 bases between. This CDR3 has 11 residues. Germline V gene sequence: CDR1 SNHLY, CDR2 FYNNEI. CDR3 in amino acids: CASIYATEAFF. The CDR3 DNA is TGTGCCAGCATTTACGCCACTGAAGCTTTCTTT.